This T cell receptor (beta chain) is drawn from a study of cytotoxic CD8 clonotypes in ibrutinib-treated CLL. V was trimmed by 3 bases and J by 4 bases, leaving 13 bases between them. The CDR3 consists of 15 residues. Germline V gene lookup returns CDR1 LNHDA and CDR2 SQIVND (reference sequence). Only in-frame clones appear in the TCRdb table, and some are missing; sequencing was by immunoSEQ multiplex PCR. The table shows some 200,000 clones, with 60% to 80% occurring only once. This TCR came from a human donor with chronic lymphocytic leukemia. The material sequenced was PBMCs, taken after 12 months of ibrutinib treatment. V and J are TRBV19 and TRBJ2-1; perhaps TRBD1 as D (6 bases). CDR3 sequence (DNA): TGTGCCAGTAGTATGGGGCAGGGGCCTTACAATGAGCAGTTCTTC. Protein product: CASSMGQGPYNEQFF.